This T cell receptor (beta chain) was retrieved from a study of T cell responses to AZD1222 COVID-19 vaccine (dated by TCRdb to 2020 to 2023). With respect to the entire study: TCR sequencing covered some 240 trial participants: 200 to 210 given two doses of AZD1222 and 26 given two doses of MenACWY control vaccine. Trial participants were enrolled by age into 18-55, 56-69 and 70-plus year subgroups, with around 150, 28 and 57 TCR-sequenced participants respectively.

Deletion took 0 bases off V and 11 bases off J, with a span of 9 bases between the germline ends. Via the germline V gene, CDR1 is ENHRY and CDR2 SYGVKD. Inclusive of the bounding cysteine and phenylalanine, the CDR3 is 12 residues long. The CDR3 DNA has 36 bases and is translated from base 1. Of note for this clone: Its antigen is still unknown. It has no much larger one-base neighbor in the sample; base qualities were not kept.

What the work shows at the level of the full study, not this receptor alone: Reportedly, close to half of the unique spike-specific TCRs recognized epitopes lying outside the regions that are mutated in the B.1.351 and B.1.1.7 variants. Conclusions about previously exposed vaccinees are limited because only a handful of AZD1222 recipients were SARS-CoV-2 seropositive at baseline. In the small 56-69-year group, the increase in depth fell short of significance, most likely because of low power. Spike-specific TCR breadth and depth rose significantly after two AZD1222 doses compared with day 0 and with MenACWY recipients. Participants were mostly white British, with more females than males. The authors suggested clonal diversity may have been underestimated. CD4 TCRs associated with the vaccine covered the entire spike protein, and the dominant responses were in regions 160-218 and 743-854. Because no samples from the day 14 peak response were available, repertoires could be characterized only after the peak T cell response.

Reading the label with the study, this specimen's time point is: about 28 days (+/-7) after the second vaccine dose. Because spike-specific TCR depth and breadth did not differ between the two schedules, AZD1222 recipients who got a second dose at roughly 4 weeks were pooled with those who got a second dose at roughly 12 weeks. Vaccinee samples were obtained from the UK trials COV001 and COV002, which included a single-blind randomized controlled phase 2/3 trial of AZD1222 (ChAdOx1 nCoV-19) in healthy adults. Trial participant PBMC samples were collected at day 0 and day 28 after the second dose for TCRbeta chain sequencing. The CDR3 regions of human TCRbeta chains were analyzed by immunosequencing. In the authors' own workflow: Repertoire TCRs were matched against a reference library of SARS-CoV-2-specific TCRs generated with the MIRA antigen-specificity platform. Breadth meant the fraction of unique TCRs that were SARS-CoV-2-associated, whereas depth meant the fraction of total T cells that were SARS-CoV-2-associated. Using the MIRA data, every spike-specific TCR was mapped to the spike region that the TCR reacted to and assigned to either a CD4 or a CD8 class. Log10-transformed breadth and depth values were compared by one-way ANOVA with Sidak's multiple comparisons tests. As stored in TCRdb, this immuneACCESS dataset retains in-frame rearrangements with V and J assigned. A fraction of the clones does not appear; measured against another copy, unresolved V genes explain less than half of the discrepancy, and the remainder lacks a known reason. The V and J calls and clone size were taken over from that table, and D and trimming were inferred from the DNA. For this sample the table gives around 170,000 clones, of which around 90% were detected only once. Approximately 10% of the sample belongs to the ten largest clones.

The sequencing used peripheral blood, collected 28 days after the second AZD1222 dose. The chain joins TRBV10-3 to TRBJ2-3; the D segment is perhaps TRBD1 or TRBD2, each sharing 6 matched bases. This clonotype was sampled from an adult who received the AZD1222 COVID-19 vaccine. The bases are TGTGCCATCAGTGAGTCAGGGGGAGGGCAGTATTTT. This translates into CAISESGGGQYF.